The next 21 T cell receptor beta chains were all read from a single sample in a study of blood T cell repertoires in COVID-19. This table comes from immunoSEQ multiplex PCR, and its TCRdb copy is limited to in-frame clones, with some not included. Of 100,000 to 150,000 clones in the sample, around 80% were seen once. Sequencing was performed on peripheral blood. These receptors were obtained from a man aged 55-75 years with active or convalescent COVID-19.

This chain joins TRBV6-5 and TRBJ1-1; D is undetermined. CDR1 MNHEY and CDR2 SVGAGI come from the germline V gene. This CDR3 contains 15 residues. V lost 3 bases, J lost 5 bases, and 16 bases lay in between. The CDR3 loop is CASSYGRGSRTEAFF. The CDR3 DNA reads as TGTGCCAGCAGTTATGGCCGAGGGAGTCGGACTGAAGCTTTCTTT.

This clone was seen more than once but under ten times. The chain carries TRBV3-1 (or the pseudogene TRBV3-2) and TRBJ2-7; 7 positions agree with TRBD2. Germline lookup yields CDR1 LGHDT and CDR2 YNNKEL (reference sequence). Trimming at V came to 2 bases and at J to 4 bases, leaving 8 bases not matched to a gene. The length of the CDR3 is 15 residues. CDR3 in amino acids: CASSQNVASGYEQYF. Here the CDR3 DNA reads TGTGCCAGCAGCCAAAACGTGGCTAGCGGATACGAGCAGTACTTC.

The rearrangement joins TRBV6-2 or TRBV6-3 to TRBJ2-3, with TRBD2 matching over 14 bases. Per the germline V gene, CDR1 is MNHEY and CDR2 is SVGEGT. The CDR3 runs to 18 residues. With V trimmed by 5 bases and J by 3 bases, 10 bases remained unmatched. CDR3 in DNA: TGTGCCAGCAGTCAGGGACTAGCGGGAGTGGTTGAAACAGATACGCAGTATTTT. Translation: CASSQGLAGVVETDTQYF.

This clone appeared a single time. This sequence joins TRBV9 and TRBJ1-6, with D tentatively TRBD1 (6 bases). Germline V gene sequence: CDR1 SGDLS, CDR2 YYNGEE. Trimming removed 0 bases at V and 17 bases at J, with 15 bases between. The CDR3 has 13 amino acids. The CDR3 coding sequence is TGTGCCAGCAGCGTAGGGGAGGGGGGACAAATCCACTTT. It encodes CASSVGEGGQIHF.

This chain connects TRBV5-1 to TRBJ1-1; 7 positions agree with TRBD1. The CDR3 contains 14 residues. The ends lost 4 bases at V and 1 base at J; junction bases unmatched: 4. The germline CDR1 and CDR2 sequences are SGHRS and YFSETQ. The CDR3 reads CASSRGQENTEAFF. CDR3 nucleotide sequence: TGCGCCAGCAGCCGCGGACAGGAGAACACTGAAGCTTTCTTT.

The chain joins TRBV19 to TRBJ1-2; 8 nucleotides match TRBD1. The CDR3 extends over 14 amino acids. With V trimmed by 4 bases and J by 5 bases, 6 bases remained unmatched. Germline CDR1 and CDR2: LNHDA and SQIVND (reference sequence). The CDR3 protein is CASSTQGAIYGYTF. The CDR3 bases are TGTGCCAGTAGTACGCAGGGGGCAATTTATGGCTACACCTTC.

The chain joins TRBV5-1 to TRBJ2-1; 14 bases map to TRBD2. Germline trimming cut 4 bases from V and 7 bases from J; bases unmatched to any gene: 4. This CDR3 has 15 amino acids. The germline CDR1 and CDR2 sequences are SGHRS and YFSETQ. The DNA for the CDR3 is TGCGCCAGCAGCCGACTAGCGGGAGGGTGGAATGAGCAGTTCTTC. This codes for CASSRLAGGWNEQFF.

The chain couples TRBV18 to TRBJ2-6, with D unresolved. The CDR3 totals 15 residues. Germline V gene lookup returns CDR1 KGHSH and CDR2 LQKENI. Trimming removed 5 bases at V and 0 bases at J, with 8 bases between. CDR3 in amino acids: CASSTVLSGANVLTF. CDR3 nucleotides: TGTGCCAGCTCAACGGTTCTCTCTGGGGCCAACGTCCTGACTTTC.

The chain employs TRBV6-4 and TRBJ2-7; TRBD2 is a possible D gene (6 bases). The ends were cut back, 5 bases at V and 0 bases at J, with 11 bases in the middle. The CDR3 covers 14 residues. Germline V gives CDR1 MRHNA, CDR2 SNTAGT. CDR3 sequence reads: CASSPGLPSYEQYF. DNA for the CDR3: TGTGCCAGCAGTCCGGGACTCCCCTCCTACGAGCAGTACTTC.

The chain recombines TRBV7-2 with TRBJ1-5; D gene ambiguous. Germline CDR1 and CDR2: SGHTA and FQGNSA. The CDR3 spans 14 residues. V was cut by 2 bases and J by 9 bases, with 14 bases left in between. The CDR3 is CASSLTARSRPQHF. In DNA, the CDR3 is TGTGCCAGCAGCTTAACTGCCAGGTCTCGGCCCCAGCATTTT.

The chain has TRBV2 and TRBJ2-7; TRBD2 matches 8 bases. Germline CDR1 SNHLY, CDR2 FYNNEI. V trimming: 6 bases; J trimming: 7 bases; junction bases outside the gene matches: 17. This CDR3 contains 16 residues. This CDR3 reads CASRGSGVILAAEQYF. CDR3 nucleotide sequence: TGTGCCAGCAGGGGGTCAGGGGTTATACTAGCGGCGGAGCAGTACTTC.

The chain links TRBV12-3 or TRBV12-4 to TRBJ1-1, with D uncertain. V gave up 3 bases and J gave up 1 base, with 6 bases separating them. The CDR3 runs to 13 residues. CDR3 loop: CASSFSQNTEAFF. The CDR3 nucleotides are TGTGCCAGCAGTTTTTCACAGAACACTGAAGCTTTCTTT.

This chain links TRBV7-9 with TRBJ2-1; the match to TRBD2 covers 14 bases. V dropped 5 bases and J dropped 15; count of bases not matched to a gene: 9. This CDR3 comprises 14 residues. Germline V gives CDR1 SEHNR, CDR2 FQNEAQ (reference sequence). Here the CDR3 DNA reads TGTGCCAGCAGCCTCGGGACTAGCGGGAGCCCGCTGTTCTTC. Translated, it gives CASSLGTSGSPLFF.

The sample holds a few counts of this clone. The chain couples TRBV28 to TRBJ1-6; perhaps TRBD1 as D (6 bases). Trimming pared 10 bases from V and 5 bases from J, leaving 15 bases between. Germline CDR1 MDHEN, CDR2 SYDVKM. The length of the CDR3 is 14 residues. In DNA form, the CDR3 reads TGTGCCACAACGAGGGGGAATGATAATTCACCCCTCCACTTT. It translates to CATTRGNDNSPLHF.

As DNA, the CDR3 is TGTGCCAGCAGCGGCCTTGGGGCGGGGGAGCAGTACTTC. Protein product: CASSGLGAGEQYF. This chain joins TRBV5-4 and TRBJ2-7, with a possible D match to TRBD2 (6 bases). Germline assignment: CDR1 SGHNT and CDR2 YYREEE (reference sequence). With 4 bases removed from V and 7 bases from J, the gap between germline ends came to 15 bases. The CDR3 spans 13 residues.

The gene calls are TRBV5-1 and TRBJ1-4; D gene unclear. The CDR3 extends over 14 amino acids. The germline V and J ends were trimmed by 0 bases and 6 bases, with 9 bases remaining between them. Germline V gives CDR1 SGHRS, CDR2 YFSETQ. The CDR3 DNA is TGCGCCAGCAGCTTGGCGTTTGGAGATGAAAAACTGTTTTTT. The encoded protein is CASSLAFGDEKLFF.

The gene calls are TRBV7-6 and TRBJ2-3; 8 positions agree with TRBD2. J gave up 5 bases and V 8 bases, and 12 bases lay outside the gene matches. This CDR3 is built from 15 residues. Germline values: CDR1 SGHVS, CDR2 FNYEAQ. Written as DNA, the CDR3 is TGTGCCAGCTCAGGGCCCCAAACTAGCGGAGATACGCAGTATTTT. Protein sequence: CASSGPQTSGDTQYF.

The chain employs TRBV28 and TRBJ2-1, with 9 bases that match TRBD2. V shed 6 bases, J shed 8 bases, and the junction held 20 bases outside the gene matches. The length of the CDR3 is 18 residues. Germline loops: CDR1 MDHEN, CDR2 SYDVKM. CDR3 coding DNA: TGTGCCAGCAGACCCGCCCCTAGCGGGACTAGTGACTCTTATGAGCAGTTCTTC. This translates into CASRPAPSGTSDSYEQFF. Full variable domain (outside the CDR3, taken from reference TRBV28 and TRBJ2-1): DVKVTQSSRYLVKRTGEKVFLECVQDMDHENMFWYRQDPGLGLRLIYFSYDVKMKEKGDIPEGYSVSREKKERFSLILESASTNQTSMYLCASRPAPSGTSDSYEQFFGPGTRLTVL.

The chain carries TRBV5-6 and TRBJ2-3, with 7 bases fitting TRBD1. The germline gives CDR1 SGHDT, CDR2 YYEEEE. The CDR3 has 16 residues. Trimming cost V 0 bases and J 3 bases; bases outside gene matches: 7. This CDR3 reads CASSLGTGRQTDTQYF. In DNA form, the CDR3 reads TGTGCCAGCAGCTTGGGGACAGGCCGGCAAACAGATACGCAGTATTTT.

The rearrangement links TRBV6-1 to TRBJ1-2; 7 nucleotides align to TRBD1. V shed 4 bases and J 7 bases; nucleotides not matched to a gene: 15. Per germline, CDR1 MNHNS and CDR2 SASEGT. The CDR3 runs to 16 residues. The CDR3 coding sequence is TGTGCCAGCAGTGTTGGGGACAGTCGGCAAGGCGGTGGCTACACCTTC. It yields the protein CASSVGDSRQGGGYTF.

The genes are TRBV10-2 and TRBJ2-1; D ambiguous. The CDR3 length is 13 residues. Germline CDR1 reads WSHSY; CDR2 reads SAAADI. The V end was cut by 0 bases, the J end by 12 bases, with 12 bases between. CDR3 DNA sequence: TGCGCCAGCAGTGAGTCGTGGGTCTCGGGGCAGTTCTTC. The encoded protein is CASSESWVSGQFF.